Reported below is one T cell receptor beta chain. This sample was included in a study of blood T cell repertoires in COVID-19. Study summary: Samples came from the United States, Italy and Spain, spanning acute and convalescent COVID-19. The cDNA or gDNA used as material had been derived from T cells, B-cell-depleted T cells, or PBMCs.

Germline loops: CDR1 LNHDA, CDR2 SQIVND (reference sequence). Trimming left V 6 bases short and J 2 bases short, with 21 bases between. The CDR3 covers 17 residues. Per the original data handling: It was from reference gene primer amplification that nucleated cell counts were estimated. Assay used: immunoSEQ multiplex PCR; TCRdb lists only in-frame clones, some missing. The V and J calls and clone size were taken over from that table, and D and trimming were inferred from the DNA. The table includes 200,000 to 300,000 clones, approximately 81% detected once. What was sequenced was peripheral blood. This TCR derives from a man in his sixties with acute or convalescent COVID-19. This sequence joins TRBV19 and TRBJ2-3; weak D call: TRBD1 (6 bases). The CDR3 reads CASSTPRRTEFTDTQYF. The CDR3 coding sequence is TGTGCCAGTAGCACTCCCCGGCGGACAGAATTCACAGATACGCAGTATTTT.